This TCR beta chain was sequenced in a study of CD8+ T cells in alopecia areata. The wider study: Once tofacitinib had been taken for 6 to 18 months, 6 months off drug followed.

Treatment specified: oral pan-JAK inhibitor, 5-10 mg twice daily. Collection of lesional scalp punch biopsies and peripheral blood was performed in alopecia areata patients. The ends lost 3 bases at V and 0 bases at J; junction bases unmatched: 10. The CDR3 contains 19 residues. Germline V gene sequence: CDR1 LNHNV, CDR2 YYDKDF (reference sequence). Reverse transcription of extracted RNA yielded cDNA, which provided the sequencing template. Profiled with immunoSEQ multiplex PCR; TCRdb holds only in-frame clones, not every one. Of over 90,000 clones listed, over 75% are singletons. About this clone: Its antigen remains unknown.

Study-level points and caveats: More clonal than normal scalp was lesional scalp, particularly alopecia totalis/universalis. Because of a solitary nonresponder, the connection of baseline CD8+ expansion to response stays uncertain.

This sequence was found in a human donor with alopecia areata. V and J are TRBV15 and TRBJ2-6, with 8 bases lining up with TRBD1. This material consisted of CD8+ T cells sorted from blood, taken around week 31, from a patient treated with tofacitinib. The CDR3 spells CATSSPDRGTLSGANVLTF. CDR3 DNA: TGTGCCACCAGCAGCCCCGACAGGGGCACTCTCTCTGGGGCCAACGTCCTGACTTTC.